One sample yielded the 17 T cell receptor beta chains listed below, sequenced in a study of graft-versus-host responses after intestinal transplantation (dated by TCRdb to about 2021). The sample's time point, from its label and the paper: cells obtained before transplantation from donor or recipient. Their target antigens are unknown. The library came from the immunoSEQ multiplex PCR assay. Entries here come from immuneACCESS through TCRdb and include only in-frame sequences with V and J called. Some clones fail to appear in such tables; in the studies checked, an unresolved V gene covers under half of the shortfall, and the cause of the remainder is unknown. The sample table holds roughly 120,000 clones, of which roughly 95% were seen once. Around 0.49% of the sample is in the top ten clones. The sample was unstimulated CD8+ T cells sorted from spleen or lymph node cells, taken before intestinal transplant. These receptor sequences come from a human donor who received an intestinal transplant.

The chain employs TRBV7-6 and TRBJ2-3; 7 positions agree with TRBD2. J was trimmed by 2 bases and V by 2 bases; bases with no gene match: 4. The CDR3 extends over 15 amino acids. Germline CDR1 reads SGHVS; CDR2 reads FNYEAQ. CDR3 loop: CASSLSTSATDTQYF. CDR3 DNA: TGTGCCAGCAGCTTAAGTACTAGCGCCACAGATACGCAGTATTTT. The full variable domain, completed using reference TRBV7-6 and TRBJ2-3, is GAGVSQSPRYKVTKRGQDVALRCDPISGHVSLYWYRQALGQGPEFLTYFNYEAQQDKSGLPNDRFSAERPEGSISTLTIQRTEQRDSAMYRCASSLSTSATDTQYFGPGTRLTVL.

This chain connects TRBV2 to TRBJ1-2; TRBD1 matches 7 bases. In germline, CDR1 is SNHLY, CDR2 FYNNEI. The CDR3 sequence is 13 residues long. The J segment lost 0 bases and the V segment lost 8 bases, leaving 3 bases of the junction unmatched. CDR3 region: CASARGPNYGYTF. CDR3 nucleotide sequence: TGTGCCAGCGCGAGGGGGCCTAACTATGGCTACACCTTC.

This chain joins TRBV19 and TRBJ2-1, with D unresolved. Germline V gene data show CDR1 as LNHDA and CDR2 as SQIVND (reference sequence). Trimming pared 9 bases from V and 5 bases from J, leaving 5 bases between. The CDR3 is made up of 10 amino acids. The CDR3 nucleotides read TGTGCCAGCCTTAACAATGAGCAGTTCTTC. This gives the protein CASLNNEQFF. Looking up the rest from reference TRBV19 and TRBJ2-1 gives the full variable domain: DGGITQSPKYLFRKEGQNVTLSCEQNLNHDAMYWYRQDPGQGLRLIYYSQIVNDFQKGDIAEGYSVSREKKESFPLTVTSAQKNPTAFYLCASLNNEQFFGPGTRLTVL.

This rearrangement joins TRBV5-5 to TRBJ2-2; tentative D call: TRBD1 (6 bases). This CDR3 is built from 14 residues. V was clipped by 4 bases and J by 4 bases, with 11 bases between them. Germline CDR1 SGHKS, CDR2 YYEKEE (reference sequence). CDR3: CASSIGQSTGELFF. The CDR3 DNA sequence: TGTGCCAGCAGCATTGGACAGAGCACCGGGGAGCTGTTTTTT. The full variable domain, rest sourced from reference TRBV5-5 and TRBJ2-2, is DAGVTQSPTHLIKTRGQQVTLRCSPISGHKSVSWYQQVLGQGPQFIFQYYEKEERGRGNFPDRFSARQFPNYSSELNVNALLLGDSALYLCASSIGQSTGELFFGEGSRLTVL.

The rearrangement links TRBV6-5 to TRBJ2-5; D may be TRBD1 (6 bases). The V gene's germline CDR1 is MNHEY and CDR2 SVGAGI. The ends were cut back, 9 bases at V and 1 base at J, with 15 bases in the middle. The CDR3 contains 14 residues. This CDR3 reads CASPYQGTQETQYF. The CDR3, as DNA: TGTGCCAGTCCCTACCAGGGGACCCAAGAGACCCAGTACTTC.

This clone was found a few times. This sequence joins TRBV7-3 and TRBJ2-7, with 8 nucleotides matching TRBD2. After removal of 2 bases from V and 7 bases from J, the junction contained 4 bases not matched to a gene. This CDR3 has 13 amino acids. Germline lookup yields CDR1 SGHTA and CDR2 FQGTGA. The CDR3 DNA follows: TGTGCCAGCAGCTTAGATCCTAGCGGGGAGCAGTACTTC. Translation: CASSLDPSGEQYF.

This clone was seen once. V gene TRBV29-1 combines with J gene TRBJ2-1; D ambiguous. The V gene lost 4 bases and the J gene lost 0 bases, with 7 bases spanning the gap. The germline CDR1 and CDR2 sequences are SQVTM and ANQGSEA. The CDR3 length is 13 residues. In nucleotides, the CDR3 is TGCAGCGTTGTCTTCCTCTCCTACAATGAGCAGTTCTTC. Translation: CSVVFLSYNEQFF.

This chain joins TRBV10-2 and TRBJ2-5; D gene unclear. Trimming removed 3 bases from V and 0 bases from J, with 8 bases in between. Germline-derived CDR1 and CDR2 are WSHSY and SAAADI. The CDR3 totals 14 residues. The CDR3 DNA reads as TGCGCCAGCAGTGACGGAGAGTACCAAGAGACCCAGTACTTC. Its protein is CASSDGEYQETQYF.

The CDR3 is CASSYEAYEQYF. The CDR3 nucleotides are TGTGCCAGCAGTTATGAGGCCTACGAGCAGTACTTC. The rearrangement uses TRBV6-5 and TRBJ2-7, with D hard to call. Germline CDR1 and CDR2: MNHEY and SVGAGI. Trimming removed 3 bases at V and 2 bases at J, with 5 bases between. This CDR3 has 12 amino acids.

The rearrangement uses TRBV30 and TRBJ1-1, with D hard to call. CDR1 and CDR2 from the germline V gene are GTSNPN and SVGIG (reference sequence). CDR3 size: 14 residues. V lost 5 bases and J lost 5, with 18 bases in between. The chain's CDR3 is CAWGTGRHRTEAFF. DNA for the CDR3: TGTGCCTGGGGCACCGGCAGGCATCGTACTGAAGCTTTCTTT.

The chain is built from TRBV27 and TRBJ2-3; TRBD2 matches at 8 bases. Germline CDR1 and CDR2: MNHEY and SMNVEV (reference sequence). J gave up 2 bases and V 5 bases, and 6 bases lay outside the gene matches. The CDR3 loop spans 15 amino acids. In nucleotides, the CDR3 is TGTGCCAGCAGTAAAGTAGCGGGACTCACAGATACGCAGTATTTT. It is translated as CASSKVAGLTDTQYF.

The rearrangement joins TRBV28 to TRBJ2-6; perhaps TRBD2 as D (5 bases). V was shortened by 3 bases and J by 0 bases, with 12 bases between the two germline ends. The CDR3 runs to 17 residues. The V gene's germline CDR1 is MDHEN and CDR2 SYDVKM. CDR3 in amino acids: CASSLRDSFSGANVLTF. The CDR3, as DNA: TGTGCCAGCAGTTTGAGGGATTCCTTCTCTGGGGCCAACGTCCTGACTTTC.

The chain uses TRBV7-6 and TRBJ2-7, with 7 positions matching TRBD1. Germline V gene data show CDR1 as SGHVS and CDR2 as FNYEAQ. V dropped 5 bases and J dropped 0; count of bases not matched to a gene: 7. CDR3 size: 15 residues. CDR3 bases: TGTGCCAGCAGCCCAGACAGGGATGGCTCCTACGAGCAGTACTTC. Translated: CASSPDRDGSYEQYF.

This CDR3 is CASSPPTSGTVWEQYF. The CDR3 DNA reads TGTGCCAGCTCACCCCCGACTAGCGGGACGGTGTGGGAGCAGTACTTC. The chain carries TRBV18 and TRBJ2-7; TRBD2 matches 11 bases. The CDR3 contains 16 residues. V gave up 3 bases and J gave up 7 bases; unmatched junction bases: 11. Germline V gives CDR1 KGHSH, CDR2 LQKENI.

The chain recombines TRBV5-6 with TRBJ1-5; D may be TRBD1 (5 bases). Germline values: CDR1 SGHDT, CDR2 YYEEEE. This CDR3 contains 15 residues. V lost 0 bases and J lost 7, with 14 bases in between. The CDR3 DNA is TGTGCCAGCAGCTTGGAAGGGGAGGGCGGACAGCCCCAGCATTTT. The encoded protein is CASSLEGEGGQPQHF.

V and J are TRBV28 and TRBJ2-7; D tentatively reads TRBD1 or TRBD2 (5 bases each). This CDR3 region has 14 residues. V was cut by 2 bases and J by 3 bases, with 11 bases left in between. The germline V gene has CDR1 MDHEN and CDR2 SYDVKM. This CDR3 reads CASSLGGTDYEQYF. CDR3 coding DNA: TGTGCCAGCAGTTTAGGGGGTACCGACTACGAGCAGTACTTC.

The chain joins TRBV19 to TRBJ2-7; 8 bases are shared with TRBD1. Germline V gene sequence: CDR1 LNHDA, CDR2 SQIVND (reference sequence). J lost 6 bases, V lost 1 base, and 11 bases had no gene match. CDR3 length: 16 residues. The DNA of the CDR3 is TGTGCCAGTAGTATAGCCCTCGGGCCAGGGGGCTTCGAGCAGTACTTC. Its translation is CASSIALGPGGFEQYF. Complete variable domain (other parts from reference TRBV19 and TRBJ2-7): DGGITQSPKYLFRKEGQNVTLSCEQNLNHDAMYWYRQDPGQGLRLIYYSQIVNDFQKGDIAEGYSVSREKKESFPLTVTSAQKNPTAFYLCASSIALGPGGFEQYFGPGTRLTVT.